Below are 14 T cell receptor beta chains sequenced from a single sample in a study of tumor-infiltrating lymphocytes in primary liver carcinoma (dated by TCRdb to the late 2010s). The sequencer listed for this sample is Illumina HiSeq 2500. Using a constant-region primer and ProtoScript II reverse transcriptase, TCRbeta-specific cDNA was reverse-transcribed from 450 to 650 ng total RNA. Three nested multiplex PCR rounds, following a slightly modified ARM-PCR procedure, were used to build the TCRbeta libraries. Each of the first two PCR rounds ran for about 10 cycles and used multiplex TRBV1-TRBV30 forward primers together with a Cbeta reverse primer. Using fastp at Q25 and MiXCR, TCRdb reprocessed the public reads and kept productive beta chains. Rows are combined by CDR3 protein, so each entry shows the most common genes and DNA. A total of 75,000 to 80,000 distinct CDR3 sequences appear in this sample, approximately 70% of them only once. The ten largest clones represent roughly 28% of the sample.

Total RNA and DNA were co-extracted from around 20-30 mg of bulk tissue with the AllPrep DNA/RNA mini kit, without cell sorting. The sequenced sample was tumor-adjacent normal liver tissue. All receptors derive from a middle-aged man with primary liver carcinoma and hepatitis B virus infection.

This clonotype has at least ten counts. CDR3 protein: CASSLDRLALGDEQFF. The DNA for the CDR3 is TGTGCCAGCAGCTTAGATCGTTTAGCGTTAGGGGATGAGCAGTTCTTC. The chain joins TRBV11-2 to TRBJ2-1, with D possibly being TRBD1 or TRBD2 (5 bases each). This CDR3 spans 16 amino acids. CDR1 and CDR2 (germline): SGHAT, FQNNGV. Between the trimmed V and J ends, which lost 0 bases and 8 bases, there was a span of 17 bases.

By frequency in the sample, this clonotype is medium-sized. CDR3 sequence: CASSLQLRNPEQYF. In nucleotides, the CDR3 is TGTGCCAGCAGCTTACAGCTCCGGAACCCCGAGCAGTACTTC. The chain has TRBV13 and TRBJ2-7; D remains unclear. The CDR3 spans 14 residues. V was pared by 2 bases and J by 6 bases, with 14 bases between. Germline V lookup: CDR1 PRHDT, CDR2 FYEKMQ (reference sequence).

A remark on this clonotype: This CDR3 fails to terminate in the conserved phenylalanine or tryptophan, so it likely reflects a read error. The gene calls are TRBV29-1 and TRBJ2-7; D gene unclear. CDR1 is SQVTM, CDR2 ANQGSEA, per germline. This CDR3 spans 12 amino acids. V lost 7 bases to trimming and J lost 5 bases, with 15 bases between them. In DNA form, the CDR3 reads TGCAGCGCGGGTTGGGGTATTCACGAGCAGTACTCC. This gives the protein CSAGWGIHEQYS.

This clonotype was counted many times. The V gene is TRBV6-6, the J gene TRBJ2-2, with 10 positions matching TRBD2. CDR3 length equals 16 residues. Unmatched junction bases numbered 4, after V lost 4 bases and J lost 2 bases. The V gene's germline CDR1 is MNHNY and CDR2 SVGAGI (reference sequence). CDR3 residues: CASSSPSGSNTGELFF. The CDR3 DNA sequence: TGTGCCAGCAGTTCTCCTAGCGGGAGTAACACCGGGGAGCTGTTTTTT.

CDR3 amino acids: CAGSWGKGSVKQFF. DNA for the CDR3: TGTGCAGGCAGTTGGGGGAAGGGGTCGGTTAAGCAGTTCTTC. The genes are TRBV6-2 or TRBV6-3 and TRBJ2-1, with D perhaps given as TRBD1 or TRBD2 (5 bases each). The CDR3 is 14 residues long. Germline V gene sequence: CDR1 MNHEY, CDR2 SVGEGT.

This clonotype was detected only once. The rearrangement links TRBV7-8 to TRBJ1-6; the match to TRBD1 covers 8 bases. This CDR3 region has 17 residues. The ends lost 4 bases at V and 10 bases at J; junction bases unmatched: 15. Germline CDR1 SGHVS, CDR2 FQNEAQ. CDR3 region: CASSSWTGLGLGSPLHF. The CDR3 bases are TGTGCCAGCAGCTCCTGGACAGGGCTAGGCCTGGGCTCACCCCTCCACTTT.

Remarks on this clonotype: A junction end diverges from the germline sequence, so it may reflect a read error. J is TRBJ2-3 and V is TRBV7-8; weak D call: TRBD2 (5 bases). The germline V gene has CDR1 SGHVS and CDR2 FQNEAQ. This CDR3 comprises 16 residues. Here the CDR3 DNA reads TGTGCCGGCAGCTTAGGTGTTCTGGGAGCGAGAGATACGCAGTATTTT. Amino acid sequence: CAGSLGVLGARDTQYF.

With respect to this clonotype: This likely comes from a read error, as the CDR3 has no conserved phenylalanine or tryptophan at its end. This sequence joins TRBV7-9 and TRBJ1-4; D unclear. CDR3 size: 12 residues. The germline V gene has CDR1 SEHNR and CDR2 FQNEAQ (reference sequence). V lost 4 bases, J lost 7 bases, and 7 bases lay in between. CDR3 amino acids: CASSSGSEKLFS. The CDR3 bases are TGTGCCAGCAGCTCGGGGAGTGAAAAACTGTTTTCT.

This clonotype was detected a few times. This may be a read error, as it is one base from a much larger clone. The chain employs TRBV10-2 and TRBJ1-6, with D unclear. Germline assignment: CDR1 WSHSY and CDR2 SAAADI. This CDR3 has 14 amino acids. CDR3 bases: TGCGCCAGCAGTGAGGGGGTGGGCAATTCATCCCTCCACTTT. Amino acids: CASSEGVGNSSLHF.

About this clonotype: Since the CDR3 does not end with the conserved phenylalanine or tryptophan, this likely comes from a read error. The chain employs TRBV9 and TRBJ2-3; unclear D gene. Looked up from germline, CDR1 is SGDLS and CDR2 is YYNGEE. The CDR3 has 15 residues. The CDR3: CASSVLAGLGDTQYL. CDR3 in DNA: TGTGCCAGCAGCGTTTTAGCAGGTCTTGGCGATACACAGTATCTT.

With regard to this clonotype: The CDR3 ends on some other residue instead of the conserved phenylalanine or tryptophan, so this is likely a read error. The rearrangement joins TRBV5-4 to TRBJ2-3; D call uncertain. This CDR3 is 13 amino acids long. Germline V gene sequence: CDR1 SGHNT, CDR2 YYREEE (reference sequence). The chain's CDR3 is CTSSLESFDTQYS. In DNA form, the CDR3 reads TGTACCAGCAGCTTGGAAAGTTTCGATACGCAGTATTCT.

Comments on this clonotype: One junction end does not reproduce the germline sequence, and a read error may be involved. The chain couples TRBV7-8 to TRBJ2-6, with 8 nucleotides matching TRBD2. Germline V lookup: CDR1 SGHVS, CDR2 FQNEAQ. This CDR3 spans 18 amino acids. The CDR3 protein is CVSSLPGLDFSWANVLTF. CDR3 coding DNA: TGTGTCAGCAGCCTTCCGGGACTAGACTTTTCTTGGGCCAACGTCCTGACTTTC. Filled out from reference TRBV7-8 and TRBJ2-6, the complete variable domain reads GAGVSQSPRYKVAKRGQDVALRCDPISGHVSLFWYQQALGQGPEFLTYFQNEAQLDKSGLPSDRFFAERPEGSVSTLKIQRTQQEDSAVYLCVSSLPGLDFSWANVLTFGAGSRLTVL.

Turning to this clonotype: The junction shows a germline mismatch at one end, possibly a read error. The chain is built from TRBV2 and TRBJ2-3; possibly TRBD1 for D (5 bases). The CDR3 sequence is 14 residues long. Germline V gene data show CDR1 as SNHLY and CDR2 as FYNNEI. CDR3 in DNA: TGTGCCGGCAGAGAAGACAGAGACACAGATACGCAGTATTTT. Translating it yields CAGREDRDTDTQYF.

Regarding this clonotype: This may come from a read error, since a much larger clone is one base off. The J gene is TRBJ2-1, the V gene TRBV11-2; 8 positions match TRBD1. V was pared by 3 bases and J by 12 bases, with 1 base of the junction left unmatched. Germline V gives CDR1 SGHAT, CDR2 FQNNGV. The CDR3 is 11 residues long. CDR3 DNA: TGTGCCAGCAGCTTTGACAGGGGGCAGTTCTTC. Translated, it gives CASSFDRGQFF.